The sequence of this T cell receptor beta chain was determined in a study of cytomegalovirus exposure and HLA in healthy donors. Sequenced by immunoSEQ multiplex PCR; TCRdb stores in-frame clones only, minus some. This table holds fewer than 250,000 clones, 80% to 90% found once. Trimming cost V 2 bases and J 4 bases, with 9 bases left between them. Germline values: CDR1 MNHNY, CDR2 SVGAGI (reference sequence). The CDR3 covers 14 residues. V and J are TRBV6-6 and TRBJ2-4, with D perhaps matching TRBD2 (5 bases). This receptor was identified in a man between 18 and 35 years old in good health and CMV-seronegative. The sequenced sample was PBMCs. As DNA, the CDR3 is TGTGCCAGCAGTTACACCGGGAAAAAAAACATTCAGTACTTC. Translating gives CASSYTGKKNIQYF.